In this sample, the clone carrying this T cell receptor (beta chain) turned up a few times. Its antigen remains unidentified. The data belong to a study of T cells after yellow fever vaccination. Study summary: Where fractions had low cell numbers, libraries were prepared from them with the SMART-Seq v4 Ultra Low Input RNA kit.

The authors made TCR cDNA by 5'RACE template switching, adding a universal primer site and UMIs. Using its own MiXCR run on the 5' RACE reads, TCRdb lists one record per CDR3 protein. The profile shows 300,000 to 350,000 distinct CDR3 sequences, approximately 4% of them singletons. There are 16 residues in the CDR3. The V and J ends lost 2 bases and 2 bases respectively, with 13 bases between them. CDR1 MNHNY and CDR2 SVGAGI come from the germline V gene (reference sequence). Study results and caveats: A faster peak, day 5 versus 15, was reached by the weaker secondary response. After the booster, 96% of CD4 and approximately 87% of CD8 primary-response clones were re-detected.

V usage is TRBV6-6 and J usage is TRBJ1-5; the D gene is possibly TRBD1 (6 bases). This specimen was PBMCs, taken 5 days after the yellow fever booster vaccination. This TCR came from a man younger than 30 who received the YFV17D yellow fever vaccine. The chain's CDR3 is CASSYRSGAGNQPQHF. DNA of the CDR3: TGTGCCAGCAGTTACCGATCGGGGGCTGGCAATCAGCCCCAGCATTTT.